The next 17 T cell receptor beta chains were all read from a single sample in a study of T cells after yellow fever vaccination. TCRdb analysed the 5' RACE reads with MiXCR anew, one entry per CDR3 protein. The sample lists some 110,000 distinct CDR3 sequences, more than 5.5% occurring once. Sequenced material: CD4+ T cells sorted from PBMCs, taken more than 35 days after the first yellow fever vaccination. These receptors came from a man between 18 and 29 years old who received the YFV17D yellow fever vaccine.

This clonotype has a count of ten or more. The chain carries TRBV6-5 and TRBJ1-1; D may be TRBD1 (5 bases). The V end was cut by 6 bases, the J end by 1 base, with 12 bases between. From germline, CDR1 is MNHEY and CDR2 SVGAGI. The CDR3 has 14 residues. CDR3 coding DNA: TGTGCCAGCAGGTATGGGACGGCGAACACTGAAGCTTTCTTT. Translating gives CASRYGTANTEAFF.

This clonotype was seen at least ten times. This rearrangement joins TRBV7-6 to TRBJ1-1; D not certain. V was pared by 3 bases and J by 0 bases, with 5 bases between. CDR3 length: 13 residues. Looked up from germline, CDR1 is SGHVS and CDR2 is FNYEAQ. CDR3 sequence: CASSFQMNTEAFF. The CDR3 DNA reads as TGTGCCAGCAGCTTTCAGATGAACACTGAAGCTTTCTTT.

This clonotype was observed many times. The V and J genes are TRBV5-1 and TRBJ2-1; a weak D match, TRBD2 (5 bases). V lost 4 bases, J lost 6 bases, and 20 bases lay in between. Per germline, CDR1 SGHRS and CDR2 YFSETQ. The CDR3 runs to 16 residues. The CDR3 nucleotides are TGCGCCAGCAGCCCAAGTCGGGGAAGGTCCCCCAATGAGCAGTTCTTC. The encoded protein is CASSPSRGRSPNEQFF.

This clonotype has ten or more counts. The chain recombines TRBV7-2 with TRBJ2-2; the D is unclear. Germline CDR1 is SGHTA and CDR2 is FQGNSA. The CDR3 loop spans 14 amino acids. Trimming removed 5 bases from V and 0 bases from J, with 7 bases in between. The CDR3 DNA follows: TGTGCCAGCAGCCCAGAACCGAACACCGGGGAGCTGTTTTTT. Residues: CASSPEPNTGELFF. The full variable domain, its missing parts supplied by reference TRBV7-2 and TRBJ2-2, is GAGVSQSPSNKVTEKGKDVELRCDPISGHTALYWYRQSLGQGLEFLIYFQGNSAPDKSGLPSDRFSAERTGGSVSTLTIQRTQQEDSAVYLCASSPEPNTGELFFGEGSRLTVL.

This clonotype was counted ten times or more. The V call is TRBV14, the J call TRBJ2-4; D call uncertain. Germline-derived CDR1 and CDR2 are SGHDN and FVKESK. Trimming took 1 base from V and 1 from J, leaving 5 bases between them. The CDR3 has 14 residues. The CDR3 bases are TGTGCCAGCAGCCAAGGGCTGGCCAAAAACATTCAGTACTTC. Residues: CASSQGLAKNIQYF.

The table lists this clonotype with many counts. The CDR3 region is CASSRGQGAYNEQFF. In DNA form, the CDR3 reads TGTGCCAGCAGTAGGGGACAGGGAGCCTACAATGAGCAGTTCTTC. The chain joins TRBV12-3 or TRBV12-4 to TRBJ2-1; 9 nucleotides match TRBD1. V lost 5 bases to trimming and J lost 2 bases; unmatched junction nucleotides: 4. This CDR3 region has 15 residues.

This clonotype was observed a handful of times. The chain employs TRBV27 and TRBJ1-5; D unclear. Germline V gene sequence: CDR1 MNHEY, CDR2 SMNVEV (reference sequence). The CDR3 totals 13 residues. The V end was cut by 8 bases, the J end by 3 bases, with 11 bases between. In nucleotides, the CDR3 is TGTGCCAGCCGCCCGGGCGACAATCAGCCCCAGCATTTT. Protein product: CASRPGDNQPQHF.

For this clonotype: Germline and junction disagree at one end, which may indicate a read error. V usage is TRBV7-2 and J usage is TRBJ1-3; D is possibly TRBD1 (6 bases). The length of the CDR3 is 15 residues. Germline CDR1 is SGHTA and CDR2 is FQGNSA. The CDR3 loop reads CASSLVGGSENTIYF. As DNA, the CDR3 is TGTGCCAGCAGCTTAGTCGGGGGCTCTGAAAACACCATATATTTT. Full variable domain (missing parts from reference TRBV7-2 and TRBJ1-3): GAGVSQSPSNKVTEKGKDVELRCDPISGHTALYWYRQSLGQGLEFLIYFQGNSAPDKSGLPSDRFSAERTGGSVSTLTIQRTQQEDSAVYLCASSLVGGSENTIYFGEGSWLTVV.

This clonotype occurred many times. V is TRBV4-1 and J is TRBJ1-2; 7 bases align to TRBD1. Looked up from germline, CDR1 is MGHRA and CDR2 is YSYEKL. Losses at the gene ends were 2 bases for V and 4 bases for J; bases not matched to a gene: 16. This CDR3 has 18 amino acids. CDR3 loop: CASSQLPVSQGNGYGYTF. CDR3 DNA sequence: TGCGCCAGCAGCCAACTGCCAGTATCACAGGGGAATGGCTATGGCTACACCTTC.

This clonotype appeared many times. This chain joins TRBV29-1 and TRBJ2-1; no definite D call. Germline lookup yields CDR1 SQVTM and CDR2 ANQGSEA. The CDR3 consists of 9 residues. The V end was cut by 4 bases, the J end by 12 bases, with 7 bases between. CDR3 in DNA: TGCAGCGTTGTTAGCCCGCAGTTCTTC. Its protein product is CSVVSPQFF.

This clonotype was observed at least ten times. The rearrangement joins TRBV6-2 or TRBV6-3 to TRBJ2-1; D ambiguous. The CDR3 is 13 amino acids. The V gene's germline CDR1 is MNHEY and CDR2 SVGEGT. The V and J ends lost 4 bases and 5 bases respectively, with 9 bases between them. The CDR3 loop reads CASSFRTNNEQFF. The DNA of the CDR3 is TGTGCCAGCAGTTTTAGGACCAACAATGAGCAGTTCTTC.

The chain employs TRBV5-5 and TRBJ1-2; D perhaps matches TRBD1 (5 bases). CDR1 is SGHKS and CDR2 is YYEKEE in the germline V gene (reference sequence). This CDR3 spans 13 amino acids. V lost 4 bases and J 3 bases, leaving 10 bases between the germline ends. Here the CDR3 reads CASSPGVDYGYTF. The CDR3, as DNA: TGTGCCAGCAGCCCGGGGGTGGACTATGGCTACACCTTC. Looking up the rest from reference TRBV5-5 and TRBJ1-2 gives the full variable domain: DAGVTQSPTHLIKTRGQQVTLRCSPISGHKSVSWYQQVLGQGPQFIFQYYEKEERGRGNFPDRFSARQFPNYSSELNVNALLLGDSALYLCASSPGVDYGYTFGSGTRLTVV.

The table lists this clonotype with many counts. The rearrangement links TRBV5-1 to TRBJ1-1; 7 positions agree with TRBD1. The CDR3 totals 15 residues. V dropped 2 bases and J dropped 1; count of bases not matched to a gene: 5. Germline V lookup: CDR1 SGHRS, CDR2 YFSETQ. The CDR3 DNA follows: TGCGCCAGCAGCTTACAGGGGTGGCAGAACACTGAAGCTTTCTTT. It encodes CASSLQGWQNTEAFF.

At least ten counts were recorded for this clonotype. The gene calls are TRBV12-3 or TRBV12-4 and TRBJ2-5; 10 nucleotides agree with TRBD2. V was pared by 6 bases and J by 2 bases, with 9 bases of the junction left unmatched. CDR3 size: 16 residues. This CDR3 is CASSWTSGTIQETQYF. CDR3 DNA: TGTGCCAGCAGCTGGACTAGCGGAACGATACAAGAGACCCAGTACTTC.

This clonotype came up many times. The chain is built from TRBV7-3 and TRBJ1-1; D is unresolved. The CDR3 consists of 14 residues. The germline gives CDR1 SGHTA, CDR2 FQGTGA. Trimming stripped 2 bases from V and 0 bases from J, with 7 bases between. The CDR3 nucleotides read TGTGCCAGCAGCTTATACCGGATGAACACTGAAGCTTTCTTT. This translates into CASSLYRMNTEAFF.

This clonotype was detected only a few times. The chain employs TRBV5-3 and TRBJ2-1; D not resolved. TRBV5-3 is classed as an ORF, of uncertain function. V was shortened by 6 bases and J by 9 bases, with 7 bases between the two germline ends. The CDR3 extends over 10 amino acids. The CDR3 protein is CARNICEQFF. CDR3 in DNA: TGTGCCAGAAATATCTGTGAGCAGTTCTTC.

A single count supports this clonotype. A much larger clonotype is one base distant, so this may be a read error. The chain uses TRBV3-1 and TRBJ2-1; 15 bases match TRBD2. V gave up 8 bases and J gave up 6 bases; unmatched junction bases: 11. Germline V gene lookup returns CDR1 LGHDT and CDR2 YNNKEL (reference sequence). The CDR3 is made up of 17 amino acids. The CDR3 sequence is CASCPRTSGGVSNEQFF. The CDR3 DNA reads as TGTGCCAGCTGTCCTCGGACTAGCGGGGGGGTTAGCAATGAGCAGTTCTTC.